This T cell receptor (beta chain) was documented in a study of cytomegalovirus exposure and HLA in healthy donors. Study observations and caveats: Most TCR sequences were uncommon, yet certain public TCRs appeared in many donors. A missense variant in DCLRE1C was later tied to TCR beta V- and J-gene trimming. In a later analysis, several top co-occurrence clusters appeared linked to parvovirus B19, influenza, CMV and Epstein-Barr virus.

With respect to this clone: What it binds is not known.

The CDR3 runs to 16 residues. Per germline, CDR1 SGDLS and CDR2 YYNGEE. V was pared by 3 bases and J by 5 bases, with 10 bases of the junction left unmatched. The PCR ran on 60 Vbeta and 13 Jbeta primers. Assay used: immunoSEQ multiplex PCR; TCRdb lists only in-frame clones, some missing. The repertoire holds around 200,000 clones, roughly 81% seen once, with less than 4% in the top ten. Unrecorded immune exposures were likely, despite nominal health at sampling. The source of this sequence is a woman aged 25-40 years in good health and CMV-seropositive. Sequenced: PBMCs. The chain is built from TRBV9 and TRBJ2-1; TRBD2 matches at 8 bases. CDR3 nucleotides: TGTGCCAGCAGCGAGGGCGGGAGGCGTGGGAACAATGAGCAGTTCTTC. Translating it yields CASSEGGRRGNNEQFF.